This T cell receptor (beta chain) was obtained from a study of human T cells and chemical hapten exposure. In the study overall: Diphenylcyclopropenone was applied weekly to patients' scalps across the approximately 25-week study. Per-sample TCR yield variation was attributed mainly to small pooled library volume differences.

Study-level results: PT1 expanded TCR numbers tracked positively with patch test score.

Via MiXCR, TCRdb re-called the RACE reads, giving one row per CDR3 protein. The table includes about 120,000 distinct CDR3 sequences, approximately 14% detected once. This clonotype showed up many times. Its antigen is not identified. The ends were cut back, 3 bases at V and 0 bases at J, with 18 bases in the middle. Germline V gene data show CDR1 as SGDLS and CDR2 as YYNGEE. This CDR3 spans 17 amino acids. Specified time point: patch test 1, 2 weeks after DPC sensitization. Treatment given: therapeutic diphenylcyclopropenone sensitization with weekly scalp DPC. The study drew its donors from alopecia patients who were 18 to 70 years old and suitable for DPC.

The J gene is TRBJ1-2, the V gene TRBV9; weak D call: TRBD1 (5 bases). The sequenced sample was whole blood, obtained in connection with sensitization to the hapten diphenylcyclopropenone (DPC). The sequence came from a man between 18 and 29 years old with alopecia areata. Some clones in this sample may be carry-over from other donors' samples. The CDR3 DNA is TGTGCCAGCAGCGGAGACCCCACGGGGGAGGCTAACTATGGCTACACCTTC. Protein product: CASSGDPTGEANYGYTF.